This T cell receptor (beta chain) came from a study of blood T cells in healthy people across ages. This clonotype was recorded at least ten times. Its target is not known. A second PCR of 7 to 11 cycles used a sample-barcoded 5' primer and a J-beta primer mix. Via MiXCR, TCRdb re-called the 5' RACE reads, giving one row per CDR3 protein. The profile shows about 840,000 distinct CDR3 sequences, under 35% of them singletons. The study's findings and limits: Greater diversity and more naive CD4+ cells were seen in long-lived donors than in aged donors. With age, beta diversity per million T cells declined roughly linearly, significantly by approximately 41.

Trimming pared 2 bases from V and 0 bases from J, leaving 7 bases between. The CDR3 extends over 14 amino acids. The germline CDR1 and CDR2 sequences are LNHNV and YYDKDF (reference sequence). The sample was also linked to a second study, of T cells of mothers and their children. That work contributes: From each mother came over 8 million TCR beta CDR3 reads, and from each child came 3 million to 3.5 million. Related mother-child pairs shared marginally more repertoire than unrelated pairs, though not significantly.

The sample comprised blood. V is TRBV15 and J is TRBJ1-2, with D perhaps TRBD1 (6 bases). The receptor was isolated from a woman between 35 and 50 years old in good health. In nucleotides, the CDR3 is TGTGCCACCAGCAGACGGACAGCTAACTATGGCTACACCTTC. Translating it yields CATSRRTANYGYTF. The full variable domain, in which reference TRBV15 and TRBJ1-2 provide the parts outside the CDR3, is DAMVIQNPRYQVTQFGKPVTLSCSQTLNHNVMYWYQQKSSQAPKLLFHYYDKDFNNEADTPDNFQSRRPNTSFCFLDIRSPGLGDTAMYLCATSRRTANYGYTFGSGTRLTVV.